This TCR beta chain was documented in a study of molecular identifiers for immune sequencing clone quantification (dated by TCRdb to the late 2010s). With respect to the entire study: For a replicate experiment, RNA from 20,000 or 100,000 naive CD8 T cells was divided into five aliquots, of which four were sequenced. This methods study used CD8 T cells to benchmark TCR RNA copy counting and molecular-identifier clustering-based TCR repertoire sequencing (MIDCIRS). What the study reported, not specific to this receptor: Without barcode sub-clustering, chimeric consensus sequences inflated TCR diversity; chimeras reached as high as 47%. The naive libraries included spiked-in Jurkat TCR RNA (around 10 copies' worth), and this RNA is not part of the donor repertoire. In CMV-specific effector cells, over 99% of molecules were held by clones above 20 RNA copies, whereas under 1% of molecules were held by such clones in naive cells. About 3 recovered TCR RNA copies per cell were obtained by modeling, versus approximately 10 by digital PCR, implying a capture efficiency of 25% to 30%. Even against a background of 800,000 to 1,000,000 naive CD8 T cells, spiked-in Jurkat TCR RNA amounting to a single cell's worth was reported to be detectable. The sizes of highly expanded clones could end up underestimated when identical TCR molecules share a barcode.

Libraries of naive CD8 T cells were built from about 21,000 to 970,000 sorted cells, with 10%, 30% or 50% of the purified RNA used. On a BD FACSAria II, naive CD8 T cells were FACS-sorted as CD8+CD4-CCR7+CD45RA+ and collected into RLT Plus buffer. To test detection sensitivity, Jurkat RNA equivalent to more than 9 TCR copies was spiked into samples of about 20,000-1,100,000 naive CD8 T cells. CD8 T cells were enriched with RosetteSep CD8+ T Cell Enrichment Cocktail and Ficoll-Paque, followed by ACK red cell lysis. Libraries were built with PCR. These reads were obtained on a NextSeq 500. Preparation of bulk TCR libraries followed a previously described approach, with the TCR primers listed in Table S5. Total RNA was purified with the Qiagen AllPrep DNA/RNA kit. Before analysis, reads from multiple sequencing runs of one library were combined. From the authors' description of their analysis: Reads were retained only if an exact TCR constant sequence was present, and the retained reads were trimmed to 150 nt and grouped according to their 12-nt molecular barcodes. Within each barcode group, reads were sub-clustered at a 15% Levenshtein threshold, and quality-weighted consensus sequences were built per RNA molecule. Non-functional sequences were excluded, and lower-count sequences lying one edit away from another sequence were also excluded. Based on fitting two negative binomial distributions, any barcode sub-cluster with under 20% of the maximum read count was discarded. Starting from the raw public reads, TCRdb applied fastp trimming at Q25, assembled clones with MiXCR and retained in-frame beta chains. Each CDR3 protein appears once, grouped with its most common genes and DNA. For this entry, the V and J calls and clone size follow TCRdb and not the study's own pipeline. The sample table records more than 550,000 distinct CDR3 sequences; about 25% of these occur just once. 0.78% of the sample comes from the top ten.

The sample holds many counts of this clonotype. The clone's antigen remains unknown. Base qualities are not provided; no much larger clone lies one nucleotide away. According to the germline V gene (reference sequence), CDR1 reads SGHKS and CDR2 reads YYEKEE. Deletion took 4 bases off V and 3 bases off J, with a span of 6 bases between the germline ends. Measured from the cysteine to the phenylalanine, the CDR3 is 12 residues long. The retained sequence is limited to the CDR3, 36 bases, with the frame set at the first base. The sample taken for sequencing was naive CD8+ T cells from blood, with Jurkat cell RNA spiked in. The sample's cell subset or site label, decoded: FACS-sorted CD8+CD4-CCR7+CD45RA+ naive T cells. Recombination linked TRBV5-5 to TRBJ2-3; there is no confident call for the D gene. This TCR came from a human donor in good health. Some libraries in this study had Jurkat cell RNA spiked in. The CDR3 protein is CASSLKTDTQYF. The DNA sequence is as follows: TGTGCCAGCAGCCTAAAAACAGATACGCAGTATTTT.